This TCR beta chain is from a study of cytomegalovirus exposure and HLA in healthy donors. General study points: Many donors shared some public TCRs, even though most TCR sequences were rare.

Points on this clone: The antigen is undetermined.

The PCR had 60 Vbeta and 13 Jbeta primers. Clones were sequenced by immunoSEQ multiplex PCR, and TCRdb holds only the in-frame ones, with some missing. The top ten hold around 1% of the sample, which has roughly 200,000 clones, about nine tenths seen once. The germline gives CDR1 SGHVS, CDR2 FNYEAQ. V was shortened by 0 bases and J by 0 bases, with 15 bases between the two germline ends. The CDR3 extends over 17 amino acids. This receptor was identified in a boy between 2 and 10 years old in good health and CMV-seronegative. The chain employs TRBV7-6 and TRBJ2-7; TRBD2 is a possible D gene (6 bases). The sample consisted of PBMCs. The CDR3 spells CASSLAVSAGNSYEQYF. In DNA, the CDR3 is TGTGCCAGCAGCTTAGCGGTGTCTGCGGGAAACTCCTACGAGCAGTACTTC.